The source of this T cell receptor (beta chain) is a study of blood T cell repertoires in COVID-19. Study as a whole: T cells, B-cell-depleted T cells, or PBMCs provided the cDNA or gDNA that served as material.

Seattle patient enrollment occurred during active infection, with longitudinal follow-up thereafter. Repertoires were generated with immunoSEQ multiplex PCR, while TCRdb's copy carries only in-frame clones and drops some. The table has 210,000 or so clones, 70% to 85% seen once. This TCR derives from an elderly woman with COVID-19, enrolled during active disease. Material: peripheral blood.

The CDR3 region is CASSQRGTDTQYF. DNA for the CDR3: TGCGCCAGCAGCCAAAGGGGGACAGATACGCAGTATTTT. The chain carries TRBV4-1 and TRBJ2-3; a possible D gene is TRBD1 (6 bases). The germline V and J ends were trimmed by 2 bases and 3 bases, with 6 bases remaining between them. Germline CDR1 MGHRA, CDR2 YSYEKL. The CDR3 consists of 13 residues.